This T cell receptor (beta chain) came from a study of OX40 agonist ivuxolimab in advanced cancers. Measured with immunoSEQ multiplex PCR; TCRdb has only the in-frame clones, and not every one. The sample has some 64,000 clones; 80% to 95% are singletons. V dropped 3 bases and J dropped 4; count of bases not matched to a gene: 6. Germline V gene sequence: CDR1 MRHNA, CDR2 SNTAGT. CDR3 length equals 15 residues. J is TRBJ2-1 and V is TRBV6-4; the match to TRBD2 covers 7 bases. The material was CD4+ or CD8+ T cells sorted from blood, obtained in a trial of the OX40 agonist ivuxolimab. The receptor was derived from an adult with an advanced solid tumor such as melanoma, head and neck, liver or kidney cancer. The CDR3 here is CASSETPGGYNEQFF. Written as DNA, the CDR3 is TGTGCCAGCAGTGAGACGCCGGGAGGATACAATGAGCAGTTCTTC.